This TCR beta chain was sequenced for a study of blood T cell repertoires in COVID-19. Profiling relied on immunoSEQ multiplex PCR, and the TCRdb table lists in-frame clones only, not all of them. The sample lists 140,000 to 150,000 clones, around 84% occurring once. V shed 7 bases and J shed 1 base, with 13 bases lying between them. The CDR3 is 14 amino acids. The V gene's germline CDR1 is LNHDA and CDR2 SQIVND (reference sequence). What was sequenced was PBMCs or T cells enriched from blood (not recorded which). This clonotype originated in a woman aged 50 to 65 who had been exposed to COVID-19. The rearrangement links TRBV19 to TRBJ1-1, with D perhaps matching TRBD1 (6 bases). This CDR3 reads CASTRGRGNTEAFF. CDR3 DNA: TGTGCCAGTACAAGGGGCAGGGGGAACACTGAAGCTTTCTTT.